One sample yielded the 14 T cell receptor beta chains listed below, sequenced in a study of T cells in Graves' hyperthyroidism and ophthalmopathy. Amplification of TCR beta CDR3 regions used RNA as the template. Using the HTBI primer set, a first-round RT-PCR was run on the TCR CDR3. TCRdb re-derived calls from the multiplex PCR reads in MiXCR, one entry per CDR3 protein. The table lists approximately 330,000 distinct CDR3 sequences, about 20% of them singletons. Material for sequencing was blood. The origin of the receptors is a woman between 45 and 60 years old with Graves' hyperthyroidism.

This clonotype was observed once. The chain uses TRBV20-1 and TRBJ2-3; 13 nucleotides match TRBD2. The CDR3 runs to 14 residues. Trimming cost V 4 bases and J 14 bases; bases outside gene matches: 12. Germline V gives CDR1 DFQATT, CDR2 SNEGSKA (reference sequence). Written as DNA, the CDR3 is TGCAGTGCTACAGGACTAGCGGGAGCTCCTCGAGTGTATTTT. Translation: CSATGLAGAPRVYF.

This clonotype was seen a few times. The gene calls are TRBV12-3 or TRBV12-4 and TRBJ2-3, with a possible D match to TRBD1 (6 bases). V was shortened by 5 bases and J by 1 base, with 13 bases between the two germline ends. The CDR3 loop spans 15 amino acids. The CDR3 loop reads CASSTTSGGTDTQYF. The CDR3 DNA sequence: TGTGCCAGCAGTACGACCTCAGGGGGCACAGATACGCAGTATTTT.

This clonotype was detected only a few times. The J gene is TRBJ1-3, the V gene TRBV5-1; D not certain. Per germline, CDR1 SGHRS and CDR2 YFSETQ. The CDR3 runs 13 residues. V dropped 4 bases and J dropped 4 bases, with 9 bases sitting between them. The CDR3 DNA reads as TGCGCCAGCAGCCAACACGAAGGAAACACCATATATTTT. Amino acid sequence: CASSQHEGNTIYF.

This chain joins TRBV6-2 or TRBV6-3 and TRBJ2-3, with a weak D call TRBD2 (5 bases). The germline V gene encodes CDR1 MNHEY and CDR2 SVGEGT. There are 14 residues in the CDR3. V lost 7 bases, J lost 8 bases, and 19 bases lay in between. This chain's CDR3 is CASNQLENRGTQYF. The CDR3 DNA is TGTGCCAGCAACCAGCTAGAGAATCGGGGTACGCAGTATTTT.

The chain couples TRBV9 to TRBJ1-6; D may be TRBD1 (6 bases). The CDR3 loop spans 15 amino acids. Between the trimmed V and J ends, which lost 7 bases and 7 bases, there was a span of 18 bases. CDR1 and CDR2 (germline): SGDLS, YYNGEE. The CDR3 DNA reads as TGTGCCAGCGGGCCCTACAGGGAGGGGAATTCACCCCTCCACTTT. Translated, it gives CASGPYREGNSPLHF.

The V and J genes are TRBV2 and TRBJ2-2; tentative D call: TRBD2 (6 bases). Trimming took 10 bases from V and 0 from J, leaving 12 bases between them. Germline CDR1 SNHLY, CDR2 FYNNEI. The CDR3 extends over 14 amino acids. The CDR3 is CATSGTSNTGELFF. DNA for the CDR3: TGTGCCACCTCCGGGACTTCGAACACCGGGGAGCTGTTTTTT.

V usage is TRBV20-1 and J usage is TRBJ1-3, with unresolved D. V lost 4 bases and J lost 1, with 14 bases in between. The germline gives CDR1 DFQATT, CDR2 SNEGSKA (reference sequence). The CDR3 spans 15 residues. CDR3 loop: CSAILPEGSGNTIYF. The DNA for the CDR3 is TGCAGTGCTATCCTCCCTGAGGGTTCTGGAAACACCATATATTTT.

This clonotype was found a few times. The gene calls are TRBV7-9 and TRBJ2-6; 9 bases are a match to TRBD1. The CDR3 runs to 16 residues. The trim removed 2 bases at V and 3 bases at J, leaving 2 bases unmatched. Germline V gene lookup returns CDR1 SEHNR and CDR2 FQNEAQ (reference sequence). The CDR3 coding sequence is TGTGCCAGCAGCTTAAACAGGGGGCTTGGGGCCAACGTCCTGACTTTC. As protein: CASSLNRGLGANVLTF. The whole variable domain, filled in from reference TRBV7-9 and TRBJ2-6, reads DTGVSQNPRHKITKRGQNVTFRCDPISEHNRLYWYRQTLGQGPEFLTYFQNEAQLEKSRLLSDRFSAERPKGSFSTLEIQRTEQGDSAMYLCASSLNRGLGANVLTFGAGSRLTVL.

There are many counts of this clonotype. J is TRBJ2-7 and V is TRBV7-3; TRBD2 aligns across 10 bases. CDR3 size: 13 residues. V shed 2 bases, J shed 5 bases, and the junction held 0 bases outside the gene matches. Germline CDR1 reads SGHTA; CDR2 reads FQGTGA. The CDR3 sequence: CASSLGTSDEQYF. The CDR3 DNA reads TGTGCCAGCAGCTTAGGGACTAGCGACGAGCAGTACTTC.

The chain employs TRBV5-1 and TRBJ1-2; D gene uncertain. The ends were cut back, 1 base at V and 5 bases at J, with 12 bases in the middle. Germline values: CDR1 SGHRS, CDR2 YFSETQ. This CDR3 region has 14 residues. The CDR3 region is CASSLTEEFYGYTF. The CDR3 region has the DNA TGCGCCAGCAGCTTGACAGAGGAGTTTTATGGCTACACCTTC.

This clonotype has at least ten counts. The chain couples TRBV30 to TRBJ1-1; D gene unclear. The CDR3 is 12 amino acids. The V gene's germline CDR1 is GTSNPN and CDR2 SVGIG (reference sequence). V was clipped by 8 bases and J by 1 base, with 11 bases between them. The CDR3 spells CALKRQNTEAFF. CDR3 coding DNA: TGTGCCCTTAAACGACAGAACACTGAAGCTTTCTTT.

This clonotype was counted many times. This chain links TRBV28 with TRBJ2-1; D uncertain. The ends were cut back, 4 bases at V and 5 bases at J, with 9 bases in the middle. From germline, CDR1 is MDHEN and CDR2 SYDVKM. There are 13 residues in the CDR3. The CDR3 sequence: CASSSVRNNEQFF. Here the CDR3 DNA reads TGTGCCAGCAGTTCCGTTAGGAACAATGAGCAGTTCTTC.

This clonotype was counted many times. V and J are TRBV6-1 and TRBJ1-1, with 11 nucleotides matching TRBD1. V trimming: 6 bases; J trimming: 4 bases; junction bases outside the gene matches: 7. Germline-derived CDR1 and CDR2 are MNHNS and SASEGT. This CDR3 has 15 residues. This CDR3 reads CASSRPGTGGTEAFF. In DNA form, the CDR3 reads TGTGCCAGCAGCCGACCAGGGACAGGGGGCACTGAAGCTTTCTTT.

With respect to this clonotype: A junction boundary mismatches the germline segment, possibly from a read error. The J gene is TRBJ1-2, the V gene TRBV6-1; TRBD1 aligns across 8 bases. The germline V gene has CDR1 MNHNS and CDR2 SASEGT. The CDR3 is 13 amino acids. The CDR3 spells CASGDTGGYGYTF. As DNA, the CDR3 is TGTGCCAGCGGTGATACAGGGGGCTATGGCTACACCTTC.